This entry lists 18 T cell receptor beta chains sequenced from one sample in a study of metastatic and nonmetastatic thyroid tumors. TCRdb re-called the PCR reads via MiXCR. The top ten clones hold roughly a sixth of a sample with 15,000 to 20,000 clones, 28% of them seen once. No treatment of any kind had been given to any patient before thyroid surgery. Sequenced input: tumor tissue. These receptors all come from a female donor with papillary thyroid cancer or a benign thyroid nodule (not recorded which). Some clones in this sample may be carry-over from other donors' samples.

This sequence joins TRBV5-1 and TRBJ2-2; 12 positions agree with TRBD2. Germline V gene sequence: CDR1 SGHRS, CDR2 YFSETQ. The CDR3 has 17 residues. V trimming: 0 bases; J trimming: 6 bases; junction bases outside the gene matches: 6. CDR3 amino acids: CASSLGLAGVRSGELFF. CDR3 sequence (DNA): TGCGCCAGCAGCTTGGGACTAGCGGGAGTTAGGTCCGGGGAGCTGTTTTTT.

J is TRBJ1-5 and V is TRBV6-1, with 8 bases identical to TRBD1. The germline V gene encodes CDR1 MNHNS and CDR2 SASEGT. CDR3 length equals 13 residues. The V segment lost 4 bases and the J segment 4 bases; nucleotides outside the gene matches: 0. Here the CDR3 DNA reads TGTGCCAGCAGTGGGACAGGGAATCAGCCCCAGCATTTT. Amino acid sequence: CASSGTGNQPQHF.

As concerns this clone: At one end, the junction sequence differs from germline, possibly due to a read error. J is TRBJ2-2 and V is TRBV11-2; TRBD1 matches 7 bases. CDR1 and CDR2 from the germline V gene are SGHAT and FQNNGV. The CDR3 has 16 amino acids. CDR3 region: CASSSSGRGNTGEMFF. The CDR3 bases are TGTGCCAGCAGCTCCAGTGGCAGGGGGAACACAGGGGAGATGTTTTTT.

This clone occurred many times. This chain uses TRBV28 with TRBJ1-2; no firm D call. Germline values: CDR1 MDHEN, CDR2 SYDVKM. The ends were cut back, 7 bases at V and 3 bases at J, with 12 bases in the middle. The CDR3 loop spans 13 amino acids. CDR3: CASIPRVDYGYTF. For the CDR3, the DNA is TGTGCCAGCATACCACGAGTGGACTATGGCTACACCTTC.

This clone was observed many times. The J gene is TRBJ2-5, the V gene TRBV5-5, with D possibly matching TRBD2 (7 bases). The CDR3 contains 18 residues. Germline V gives CDR1 SGHKS, CDR2 YYEKEE (reference sequence). Trimming left V 2 bases short and J 5 bases short, with 25 bases between. The CDR3 DNA sequence: TGTGCCAGCAGCTTTTCTGAATGGGGGGGCGAGGGCCTGGAGACCCAGTACTTC. Translated, it gives CASSFSEWGGEGLETQYF.

This clone is medium-sized in the sample. The chain is built from TRBV28 and TRBJ2-3; 7 bases agree with TRBD1. The germline CDR1 and CDR2 sequences are MDHEN and SYDVKM. The CDR3 has 16 amino acids. V lost 6 bases, J lost 3 bases, and 12 bases stayed unmatched. Written as DNA, the CDR3 is TGTGCCAGCAGATGGGACAGCCTCCGTAGGACAGATACGCAGTATTTT. This translates into CASRWDSLRRTDTQYF. The full variable domain, rest sourced from reference TRBV28 and TRBJ2-3, is DVKVTQSSRYLVKRTGEKVFLECVQDMDHENMFWYRQDPGLGLRLIYFSYDVKMKEKGDIPEGYSVSREKKERFSLILESASTNQTSMYLCASRWDSLRRTDTQYFGPGTRLTVL.

CDR3 residues: CASRGGTSGNTIYF. CDR3 in DNA: TGCGCCAGCAGGGGGGGGACTTCTGGAAACACCATATATTTT. This rearrangement joins TRBV10-2 to TRBJ1-3, with D possibly being TRBD1 (5 bases). Germline CDR1 WSHSY, CDR2 SAAADI. Trimming left V 6 bases short and J 1 base short, with 10 bases between. There are 14 residues in the CDR3.

This clone is medium-sized (0.01 to 0.1%) within its sample. The rearrangement joins TRBV19 to TRBJ2-2, with D perhaps TRBD2 (6 bases). CDR3 size: 16 residues. Germline V CDR1 and CDR2: LNHDA, SQIVND (reference sequence). Trimming left V 4 bases short and J 1 base short, with 13 bases between. The CDR3 sequence: CASSNRRLVNTGELFF. The DNA of the CDR3 is TGTGCCAGTAGTAATCGGCGACTAGTGAACACCGGGGAGCTGTTTTTT.

In its sample, this clone was seen many times. The rearrangement joins TRBV5-1 to TRBJ2-7, with TRBD2 matching 8 bases. The germline V gene has CDR1 SGHRS and CDR2 YFSETQ. CDR3 length: 16 residues. The junction had 6 bases not matched to a gene; V was cut back by 1 base and J by 0 bases. CDR3 coding DNA: TGCGCCAGCAGCTTGTTGCGGGAGGCCAGCTCCTACGAGCAGTACTTC. Its protein is CASSLLREASSYEQYF.

Concerning this clone itself: It may be a read error: a sequence one base away is much more abundant. The V gene is TRBV11-1, the J gene TRBJ2-7; 9 bases map to TRBD2. CDR3 length: 16 amino acids. Trimming cost V 0 bases and J 6 bases; bases outside gene matches: 9. Germline V gene lookup returns CDR1 SGHAT and CDR2 FQDESV (reference sequence). The chain's CDR3 is CASSLAETSGPFEQYF. The DNA for the CDR3 is TGTGCCAGCAGCTTAGCCGAGACTAGCGGCCCCTTCGAGCAGTACTTC. Combining the CDR3 with reference TRBV11-1 and TRBJ2-7 gives the whole variable domain EAEVAQSPRYKITEKSQAVAFWCDPISGHATLYWYRQILGQGPELLVQFQDESVVDDSQLPKDRFSAERLKGVDSTLKIQPAELGDSAMYLCASSLAETSGPFEQYFGPGTRLTVT.

In its sample, this clone was seen a few times. CDR3: CASKRSGSDEQYF. The CDR3, as DNA: TGTGCCAGCAAAAGATCGGGGAGCGACGAGCAGTACTTC. This rearrangement joins TRBV27 to TRBJ2-7; the D gene is possibly TRBD2 (5 bases). Germline assignment: CDR1 MNHEY and CDR2 SMNVEV (reference sequence). The CDR3 has 13 amino acids. V was shortened by 7 bases and J by 5 bases, with 15 bases between the two germline ends.

This clone was picked up many times. The chain combines TRBV11-2 with TRBJ2-3; D uncertain. Germline assignment: CDR1 SGHAT and CDR2 FQNNGV. V was shortened by 7 bases and J by 4 bases, with 6 bases between the two germline ends. This CDR3 has 11 amino acids. The CDR3 DNA sequence: TGTGCCAGCAAGGGCCCAGATACGCAGTATTTT. Translated: CASKGPDTQYF. Using reference TRBV11-2 and TRBJ2-3 for the parts outside the CDR3, the full variable domain is EAGVAQSPRYKIIEKRQSVAFWCNPISGHATLYWYQQILGQGPKLLIQFQNNGVVDDSQLPKDRFSAERLKGVDSTLKIQPAKLEDSAVYLCASKGPDTQYFGPGTRLTVL.

In its sample, this clone is medium-sized. The V call is TRBV12-3 or TRBV12-4, the J call TRBJ2-1; TRBD2 matches 7 bases. After removal of 7 bases from V and 4 bases from J, the junction contained 10 bases not matched to a gene. The CDR3 totals 15 residues. In DNA, the CDR3 is TGTGCCAGCACCTTCGGGGGGACCTCTTACAATGAGCAGTTCTTC. Its translation: CASTFGGTSYNEQFF.

A word on this clone: A read error may be the cause here, since a much bigger clone is one base away. This chain links TRBV5-1 with TRBJ2-2; 8 positions match TRBD1. From germline, CDR1 is SGHRS and CDR2 YFSETQ. This CDR3 spans 17 amino acids. CDR3 in amino acids: CASRRPTTGGNTGQLFF. The CDR3 region has the DNA TGCGCCAGCAGACGGCCAACCACAGGGGGGAACACCGGGCAGCTGTTTTTT.

This clone was detected a few times. The chain recombines TRBV6-1 with TRBJ1-1; no definite D call. The V and J ends lost 5 bases and 10 bases respectively, with 14 bases between them. Germline V gene data show CDR1 as MNHNS and CDR2 as SASEGT. The CDR3 covers 12 residues. DNA for the CDR3: TGTGCCAGCAGTAGCAAGACTTGGGGAGCTTTCTTT. Residues: CASSSKTWGAFF.

The chain uses TRBV11-2 and TRBJ1-2; D is ambiguous. Germline CDR1 reads SGHAT; CDR2 reads FQNNGV. The CDR3 runs 13 residues. Deletions cut 2 bases from V and 1 base from J, with 5 bases between. The CDR3 here is CASSLHGNYGYTF. CDR3 DNA: TGTGCCAGCAGCTTACACGGTAACTATGGCTACACCTTC.

This clone appeared a few times. The CDR3 coding sequence is TGTGCCAGCAGTCCGGACAGGTACCGAGGCTACACCTTC. It specifies CASSPDRYRGYTF. The V and J genes are TRBV12-3 or TRBV12-4 and TRBJ1-2; 7 nucleotides agree with TRBD1. The CDR3 sequence is 13 residues long. V was clipped by 5 bases and J by 8 bases; unmatched bases: 8.

The genes are TRBV9 and TRBJ1-3; no clear D gene. The V gene lost 0 bases and the J gene lost 2 bases, with 9 bases spanning the gap. Germline CDR1 reads SGDLS; CDR2 reads YYNGEE. The CDR3 has 15 amino acids. The CDR3 DNA is TGTGCCAGCAGCGTAGGCGGAGCGACTGGAAACACCATATATTTT. Its protein is CASSVGGATGNTIYF.